A single sample is the source of the 11 T cell receptor beta chains below, sequenced in a study of beta chain features in type 1 diabetes. The whole isolated RNA underwent reverse transcription, so sequencing captured expressed TCRB transcripts. Produced via immunoSEQ multiplex PCR; TCRdb's table is partial and in-frame only. In the table there are 360,000 or so clones, roughly a fifth of which are singletons. The sample taken for sequencing was naive CD4+ T cells from blood. All receptors derive from a woman younger than 35 in good health.

The rearrangement links TRBV28 to TRBJ1-5; D is possibly TRBD1 (6 bases). Trimming took off 2 bases at V and 4 bases at J, with 12 bases between the two ends. Germline loops: CDR1 MDHEN, CDR2 SYDVKM. The CDR3 has 15 residues. This CDR3 is CASSLVFGQNQPQHF. CDR3 coding DNA: TGTGCCAGCAGTTTAGTCTTCGGACAGAATCAGCCCCAGCATTTT. The variable domain in full, with the rest retrieved from reference TRBV28 and TRBJ1-5, is DVKVTQSSRYLVKRTGEKVFLECVQDMDHENMFWYRQDPGLGLRLIYFSYDVKMKEKGDIPEGYSVSREKKERFSLILESASTNQTSMYLCASSLVFGQNQPQHFGDGTRLSIL.

The rearrangement links TRBV2 to TRBJ2-5; 7 nucleotides line up with TRBD2. Germline lookup yields CDR1 SNHLY and CDR2 FYNNEI. The CDR3 covers 13 residues. J gave up 5 bases and V 2 bases, and 2 bases lay outside the gene matches. CDR3 sequence (DNA): TGTGCCAGCAGTGAATTCGGGAGGGAGACCCAGTACTTC. Amino acids: CASSEFGRETQYF.

The chain has TRBV7-2 and TRBJ2-5; the D gene is possibly TRBD1 (6 bases). Trimming pared 0 bases from V and 4 bases from J, leaving 15 bases between. This CDR3 comprises 16 residues. Germline V gene lookup returns CDR1 SGHTA and CDR2 FQGNSA. The CDR3: CASSLALIGGGETQYF. The CDR3 DNA follows: TGTGCCAGCAGCTTAGCGCTAATAGGGGGTGGAGAGACCCAGTACTTC.

This clone was counted between two and nine times. V usage is TRBV4-1 and J usage is TRBJ1-1; D not resolved. This CDR3 has 13 amino acids. V gave up 5 bases and J gave up 7 bases, with 14 bases separating them. Germline CDR1 reads MGHRA; CDR2 reads YSYEKL. The CDR3 DNA sequence: TGCGCCAGCAGCGTGAGTGTGCTTCTTGAAGCTTTCTTT. Translating gives CASSVSVLLEAFF.

A note on this clone: Other DNA sequences in this specimen translate into the identical CDR3. V gene TRBV20-1 combines with J gene TRBJ2-5; TRBD2 might be the D (6 bases). The V end lost 5 bases, the J end lost 5 bases, and 9 bases lay between the germline ends. This CDR3 is 11 amino acids long. Germline V gene data show CDR1 as DFQATT and CDR2 as SNEGSKA (reference sequence). CDR3 bases: TGCAGTGCTTCTGGGGGGGAGACCCAGTACTTC. This encodes CSASGGETQYF.

This clone was seen only a few times. This rearrangement joins TRBV4-2 to TRBJ2-1, with 12 positions matching TRBD1. Germline V gives CDR1 LGHNA, CDR2 YNFKEQ. V gave up 4 bases and J gave up 8 bases; unmatched junction bases: 9. This CDR3 has 16 residues. This chain's CDR3 is CASSLTGTGGQDEQFF. The CDR3 bases are TGTGCCAGCAGCCTGACAGGGACAGGGGGCCAGGATGAGCAGTTCTTC.

The chain carries TRBV7-2 and TRBJ2-3; D call uncertain. The CDR3 runs to 15 residues. V was trimmed by 0 bases and J by 6 bases, leaving 13 bases between them. CDR1 SGHTA and CDR2 FQGNSA come from the germline V gene. CDR3 protein: CASSLASLLVDTQYF. CDR3 nucleotides: TGTGCCAGCAGCTTAGCCAGTCTGCTGGTCGATACGCAGTATTTT.

This clone was recorded once. The V gene is TRBV5-6, the J gene TRBJ2-1; possibly TRBD2 for D (5 bases). The CDR3 contains 17 residues. Germline CDR1 SGHDT, CDR2 YYEEEE. V gave up 4 bases and J gave up 0 bases, with 17 bases separating them. The chain's CDR3 is CASSATPGGSSYNEQFF. DNA of the CDR3: TGTGCCAGCAGCGCGACGCCGGGTGGGAGCTCCTACAATGAGCAGTTCTTC.

The chain has TRBV7-2 and TRBJ2-7, with D possibly TRBD2 on 7 matching bases. CDR3 size: 15 residues. The germline V gene has CDR1 SGHTA and CDR2 FQGNSA. Deletions cut 1 base from V and 6 bases from J, with 16 bases between. CDR3 in DNA: TGTGCCAGCAGCTTAGGGACAGCGGGGATCCGCGAGCAGTACTTC. The encoded protein is CASSLGTAGIREQYF.

CDR3 DNA: TGTGCCAGCTCCCCGGGGACTAGCGGGACCCGCGAGCAGTACTTC. This gives the protein CASSPGTSGTREQYF. The chain joins TRBV18 to TRBJ2-7; 13 nucleotides line up with TRBD2. The junction had 8 bases not matched to a gene; V was cut back by 6 bases and J by 6 bases. This CDR3 spans 15 amino acids. CDR1 is KGHSH, CDR2 LQKENI, per germline.

This clone turned up a few times. DNA for the CDR3: TGTGCCAGCAGCCAAGGGCGGGGGCTTCGAGGCTACACCTTC. This codes for CASSQGRGLRGYTF. The V and J genes are TRBV14 and TRBJ1-2; D may be TRBD1 (6 bases). This CDR3 has 14 residues. V dropped 1 base and J dropped 8 bases, with 14 bases sitting between them. Germline lookup yields CDR1 SGHDN and CDR2 FVKESK.